The clone carrying this T cell receptor beta chain has just a few counts. PCR was performed a second time for about 7 to 11 cycles using a sample-barcoded 5' primer and a J-beta primer mix. MiXCR, run by TCRdb on the 5' RACE reads, gives a single entry per CDR3 protein. The sample has about 560,000 distinct CDR3 sequences, about 25% seen once. Drawn from each donor were roughly 9.4 milliliters of peripheral blood. This sample was taken from a study of blood T cells in healthy people across ages. V was pared by 0 bases and J by 4 bases, with 10 bases between. The CDR3 consists of 14 residues. Germline-derived CDR1 and CDR2 are LNHNV and YYDKDF (reference sequence). The sample also formed part of further work on T cells of mothers and their children. That report adds: Sample barcodes and 2-4 random nucleotides were added by the M1S primer of the second PCR.

The sample consisted of blood. The sequence was collected from a boy aged 2-15 years in good health. The chain combines TRBV15 with TRBJ2-7, with D tentatively TRBD1 (6 bases). The CDR3, as DNA: TGTGCCACCAGCAGAGAGCAGGGGATGTACGAGCAGTACTTC. Protein product: CATSREQGMYEQYF.